The following is a T cell receptor (beta chain) sequence with its context. Data came from immunoSEQ multiplex PCR; TCRdb stores just in-frame clones and leaves some out. The table has approximately 73,000 clones, nearly 95% seen once; the top ten hold 0.39%. The ends were cut back, 6 bases at V and 1 base at J, with 12 bases in the middle. The length of the CDR3 is 14 residues. CDR1 is ENHRY and CDR2 is SYGVKD in the germline V gene. The sample originates from a study of technical replicates of blood from a few donors. V usage is TRBV10-3 and J usage is TRBJ1-1, with D unresolved. Sequenced sample: T cells isolated from PBMCs. This receptor was identified in a human donor in good health. The CDR3 DNA reads TGTGCCATCAGAGCAGGACTTTGGAACACTGAAGCTTTCTTT. Protein sequence: CAIRAGLWNTEAFF.